This passage covers 24 T cell receptor beta chains from one sample sequenced in a study of blood T cell repertoires in COVID-19. Using immunoSEQ multiplex PCR, the repertoire was profiled, and TCRdb retains in-frame clones only, with some absent. The profile shows about 350,000 clones, roughly 90% of them singletons. What was sequenced was peripheral blood. These receptors all come from a woman aged 60-75 years with COVID-19, enrolled during active disease.

The chain couples TRBV6-5 to TRBJ2-7; 12 bases match TRBD1. V lost 7 bases, J lost 5 bases, and 9 bases stayed unmatched. Germline V gene data show CDR1 as MNHEY and CDR2 as SVGAGI. The CDR3 contains 15 residues. The CDR3 sequence: CASTPGQGAFNEQYF. The DNA for the CDR3 is TGTGCCAGCACTCCGGGACAGGGGGCGTTCAACGAGCAGTACTTC.

This clone was seen just once. The gene calls are TRBV27 and TRBJ1-2; 9 bases line up with TRBD1. After removal of 3 bases from V and 1 base from J, the junction contained 6 bases not matched to a gene. The CDR3 loop spans 16 amino acids. Germline CDR1 reads MNHEY; CDR2 reads SMNVEV (reference sequence). The CDR3 coding sequence is TGTGCCAGCAGTTTGGACCGGACAGGGGTTAACTATGGCTACACCTTC. Protein sequence: CASSLDRTGVNYGYTF.

In this sample, this clone turned up a few times. V usage is TRBV6-4 and J usage is TRBJ1-1, with 10 bases fitting TRBD1. J was trimmed by 3 bases and V by 3 bases; bases with no gene match: 1. This CDR3 region has 14 residues. CDR1 and CDR2 (germline): MRHNA, SNTAGT. CDR3: CASSETGGHTEAFF. The CDR3 region has the DNA TGTGCCAGCAGTGAGACAGGGGGCCACACTGAAGCTTTCTTT.

The J gene is TRBJ2-2, the V gene TRBV7-6; 10 bases fit TRBD2. V shed 2 bases, J shed 6 bases, and the junction held 6 bases outside the gene matches. CDR1 and CDR2 (germline): SGHVS, FNYEAQ. The CDR3 consists of 16 residues. This CDR3 reads CASSLRAGGLAGELFF. CDR3 DNA: TGTGCCAGCAGCTTACGAGCGGGGGGGCTCGCCGGGGAGCTGTTTTTT.

The rearrangement links TRBV19 to TRBJ1-1; no firm D call. V dropped 6 bases and J dropped 1 base, with 9 bases sitting between them. This CDR3 has 13 residues. Germline assignment: CDR1 LNHDA and CDR2 SQIVND (reference sequence). The CDR3 here is CASSRSWNTEAFF. The CDR3 DNA follows: TGTGCCAGTAGCCGTTCTTGGAACACTGAAGCTTTCTTT.

This chain links TRBV18 with TRBJ1-1, with TRBD1 matching 12 bases. There are 14 residues in the CDR3. J was trimmed by 3 bases and V by 8 bases; bases with no gene match: 4. Germline CDR1 KGHSH, CDR2 LQKENI. CDR3 loop: CASAGTGGYTEAFF. CDR3 DNA sequence: TGTGCCAGCGCCGGGACAGGGGGCTACACTGAAGCTTTCTTT.

This chain connects TRBV25-1 to TRBJ2-3; 7 bases match TRBD1. Per the germline V gene, CDR1 is MGHDK and CDR2 is SYGVNS. CDR3 length: 15 residues. V lost 5 bases, J lost 0 bases, and 5 bases stayed unmatched. The CDR3 here is CASSWTGPSTDTQYF. The CDR3 DNA reads TGTGCCAGCAGTTGGACAGGTCCTAGCACAGATACGCAGTATTTT.

V and J are TRBV6-2 or TRBV6-3 and TRBJ2-4; 8 positions agree with TRBD2. Trimming cost V 6 bases and J 1 base; bases outside gene matches: 8. The germline gives CDR1 MNHEY, CDR2 SVGEGT. The CDR3 runs 16 residues. CDR3 DNA: TGTGCCAGCAGCCCTCGGGGGGGGGCCGCCAAAAACATTCAGTACTTC. Residues: CASSPRGGAAKNIQYF.

The chain uses TRBV5-5 and TRBJ2-7; 7 bases match TRBD1. Germline values: CDR1 SGHKS, CDR2 YYEKEE (reference sequence). The CDR3 totals 15 residues. Trimming removed 0 bases from V and 2 bases from J; junction bases left unmatched: 5. The CDR3 sequence is CASSLGGTATYEQYF. CDR3 DNA: TGTGCCAGCAGCTTGGGAGGGACAGCGACCTACGAGCAGTACTTC.

The sample holds one count of this clone. The chain uses TRBV24-1 and TRBJ1-5, with TRBD1 matching over 9 bases. Per germline, CDR1 KGHDR and CDR2 SFDVKD. With 7 bases clipped from V and 5 bases from J, the junction kept 11 bases outside the gene matches. This CDR3 region has 16 residues. The CDR3 sequence is CATSDNDRGWYQPQHF. CDR3 bases: TGTGCCACCAGCGACAATGACAGGGGGTGGTATCAGCCCCAGCATTTT.

The count of this clone is one. This chain joins TRBV5-1 and TRBJ1-4, with TRBD1 identical over 7 bases. Germline V gene lookup returns CDR1 SGHRS and CDR2 YFSETQ. The ends lost 6 bases at V and 8 bases at J; junction bases unmatched: 7. This CDR3 has 13 amino acids. CDR3 sequence reads: CASKTTGTEKLFF. The CDR3 DNA is TGCGCCAGCAAGACGACAGGGACAGAAAAACTGTTTTTT.

This clone has ten or more counts. The chain employs TRBV30 and TRBJ1-1; D is possibly TRBD1 (5 bases). V lost 5 bases to trimming and J lost 3 bases, with 13 bases between them. From germline, CDR1 is GTSNPN and CDR2 SVGIG (reference sequence). The CDR3 has 13 amino acids. In DNA form, the CDR3 reads TGTGCCTGGTCGGATTCGGGGGACACTGAAGCTTTCTTT. Translation: CAWSDSGDTEAFF.

The CDR3 is CASSPGQGPEAFF. Written as DNA, the CDR3 is TGTGCCAGCTCACCAGGTCAGGGCCCTGAAGCTTTCTTT. V and J are TRBV18 and TRBJ1-1, with D perhaps matching TRBD1 (5 bases). V was clipped by 2 bases and J by 6 bases, with 10 bases between them. The CDR3 contains 13 residues. From germline, CDR1 is KGHSH and CDR2 LQKENI.

The genes are TRBV24-1 and TRBJ2-1; 7 positions match TRBD1. The germline gives CDR1 KGHDR, CDR2 SFDVKD. The CDR3 sequence is 15 residues long. V lost 3 bases, J lost 10 bases, and 11 bases stayed unmatched. The CDR3 here is CATSDPGTSQGEQFF. CDR3 nucleotide sequence: TGTGCCACCAGTGATCCGGGGACCTCACAGGGGGAGCAGTTCTTC.

The chain links TRBV2 to TRBJ2-7, with 9 bases identical to TRBD1. The CDR3 covers 13 residues. The germline V gene has CDR1 SNHLY and CDR2 FYNNEI. V was clipped by 7 bases and J by 5 bases; unmatched bases: 6. CDR3 in amino acids: CASKGQGDHEQYF. The CDR3 DNA follows: TGTGCCAGCAAGGGACAGGGAGATCACGAGCAGTACTTC.

In DNA, the CDR3 is TGTGCCAGCAGTTTAACGGGGAGCAATCAGCCCCAGCATTTT. Its protein product is CASSLTGSNQPQHF. The J gene is TRBJ1-5, the V gene TRBV28, with D uncertain. V lost 2 bases and J lost 1, with 6 bases in between. The CDR3 consists of 14 residues. Germline V gene sequence: CDR1 MDHEN, CDR2 SYDVKM.

Remarks on this clone: Only one base separates this from a far larger clonotype, so it likely reflects a read error. The chain links TRBV7-3 to TRBJ1-2; 9 bases are shared with TRBD1. J gave up 5 bases and V 3 bases, and 1 base lay outside the gene matches. Germline V gene sequence: CDR1 SGHTA, CDR2 FQGTGA. The CDR3 is made up of 13 amino acids. The chain's CDR3 is CASSLGTGYGYTF. The CDR3 bases are TGTGCCAGCAGCTTGGGGACAGGGTATGGCTACACCTTC.

V gene TRBV3-1 (or the pseudogene TRBV3-2) combines with J gene TRBJ2-1, with TRBD2 identical over 7 bases. The V segment lost 0 bases and the J segment 4 bases; nucleotides outside the gene matches: 3. The CDR3 runs 15 residues. CDR1 and CDR2 from the germline V gene are LGHDT and YNNKEL (reference sequence). CDR3: CASSQDPAGYNEQFF. CDR3 coding DNA: TGTGCCAGCAGCCAAGACCCAGCGGGGTACAATGAGCAGTTCTTC.

V is TRBV6-5 and J is TRBJ2-7; 10 bases align to TRBD1. This CDR3 region has 14 residues. V was clipped by 5 bases and J by 4 bases; unmatched bases: 5. The germline V gene encodes CDR1 MNHEY and CDR2 SVGAGI. CDR3 protein: CASSRQGASYEQYF. The DNA of the CDR3 is TGTGCCAGCAGTCGACAGGGGGCTAGTTACGAGCAGTACTTC.

This clone is categorized as medium-sized. This chain joins TRBV2 and TRBJ1-5; the match to TRBD1 covers 9 bases. Trimming removed 4 bases from V and 4 bases from J; junction bases left unmatched: 17. The germline V gene has CDR1 SNHLY and CDR2 FYNNEI. The CDR3 is made up of 19 amino acids. The CDR3 sequence: CASSAIDGRTGGGNQPQHF. DNA for the CDR3: TGTGCCAGCAGTGCAATCGACGGGCGAACAGGGGGCGGAAATCAGCCCCAGCATTTT.

The rearrangement links TRBV7-9 to TRBJ2-5; weak D call: TRBD1 (6 bases). The germline V and J ends were trimmed by 5 bases and 4 bases, with 14 bases remaining between them. This CDR3 has 14 residues. In germline, CDR1 is SEHNR, CDR2 FQNEAQ (reference sequence). The CDR3 sequence: CASSPRARGETQYF. The DNA for the CDR3 is TGTGCCAGCAGCCCCCGAGCCAGGGGAGAGACCCAGTACTTC.

This clone was observed a single time. V usage is TRBV19 and J usage is TRBJ2-3; 7 bases map to TRBD2. Germline V gene data show CDR1 as LNHDA and CDR2 as SQIVND (reference sequence). Losses at the gene ends were 3 bases for V and 0 bases for J; bases not matched to a gene: 3. The CDR3 has 15 residues. DNA of the CDR3: TGTGCCAGTAGTATGGTTAGCGGGAGCACAGATACGCAGTATTTT. It is translated as CASSMVSGSTDTQYF.

With respect to this clone: The same CDR3 can be traced to other DNA sequences in this sample. The V gene is TRBV11-3, the J gene TRBJ1-1, with D unclear. The CDR3 runs to 13 residues. Trimming took 5 bases from V and 1 from J, leaving 8 bases between them. CDR1 and CDR2 (germline): SGHNT, YENEEA. In nucleotides, the CDR3 is TGTGCCAGCAGCCCTAGTGGGAACACTGAAGCTTTCTTT. It encodes CASSPSGNTEAFF.

V usage is TRBV7-7 and J usage is TRBJ2-2; TRBD2 matches 7 bases. The CDR3 is 12 residues long. The germline gives CDR1 SSHAT, CDR2 FNYEAQ (reference sequence). V lost 8 bases, J lost 3 bases, and 0 bases stayed unmatched. The CDR3 region has the DNA TGTGCCAGCGGGGGGGACACCGGGGAGCTGTTTTTT. Its translation is CASGGDTGELFF.